A single sample gave rise to the 9 T cell receptor beta chains below, sequenced in a study of OX40 agonist ivuxolimab in advanced cancers. TCRdb's table, derived via immunoSEQ multiplex PCR, lists solely in-frame clones and lacks some. The table lists more than 70,000 clones, 70% to 90% of them singletons. Sequencing was performed on CD4+ or CD8+ T cells sorted from blood, taken in a trial of the OX40 agonist ivuxolimab. Receptors originate from an adult with an advanced solid tumor such as melanoma, head and neck, liver or kidney cancer.

The sample holds one count of this clone. The V gene is TRBV27, the J gene TRBJ2-7, with 9 bases aligning to TRBD1. The J segment lost 5 bases and the V segment lost 4 bases, leaving 12 bases of the junction unmatched. This CDR3 contains 16 residues. The germline gives CDR1 MNHEY, CDR2 SMNVEV (reference sequence). CDR3 DNA sequence: TGTGCCAGCAGTTCCGGGTGGACAGGGGTTCGTAACGAGCAGTACTTC. Translation: CASSSGWTGVRNEQYF.

This clone was observed once. The chain links TRBV29-1 to TRBJ1-6; no clear D gene. Germline CDR1 reads SQVTM; CDR2 reads ANQGSEA. The V gene lost 4 bases and the J gene lost 6 bases, with 16 bases spanning the gap. This CDR3 contains 15 residues. CDR3 in amino acids: CSVAAKVRSNSPLHF. The DNA of the CDR3 is TGCAGCGTTGCAGCCAAAGTGCGGAGTAATTCACCCCTCCACTTT.

The J gene is TRBJ1-6, the V gene TRBV5-6; D gene unclear. V was cut by 2 bases and J by 3 bases, with 15 bases left in between. This CDR3 has 17 residues. Germline V gene data show CDR1 as SGHDT and CDR2 as YYEEEE. The CDR3 region is CASSFEGFSYYNSPLHF. The CDR3 nucleotides are TGTGCCAGCAGCTTCGAAGGGTTTTCCTACTATAATTCACCCCTCCACTTT.

V is TRBV18 and J is TRBJ2-3; D could derive from TRBD1 or TRBD2 (5 bases each). The CDR3 has 19 residues. Trimming removed 2 bases at V and 2 bases at J, with 23 bases between. Germline V lookup: CDR1 KGHSH, CDR2 LQKENI. In nucleotides, the CDR3 is TGTGCCAGCTCACCAAGGACGGTCCGGGGCCCAACAGACACAGATACGCAGTATTTT. It codes for CASSPRTVRGPTDTDTQYF.

V gene TRBV10-2 combines with J gene TRBJ2-1; 11 nucleotides agree with TRBD2. There are 14 residues in the CDR3. Unmatched junction bases numbered 5, after V lost 7 bases and J lost 6 bases. Germline values: CDR1 WSHSY, CDR2 SAAADI. The DNA for the CDR3 is TGCGCCAGCACCCTAGCGGGGGGAACCAATGAGCAGTTCTTC. Translated, it gives CASTLAGGTNEQFF.

The sample holds one count of this clone. This sequence joins TRBV6-1 and TRBJ1-5; D gene uncertain. This CDR3 is built from 13 residues. V shed 4 bases and J shed 4 bases, with 8 bases lying between them. Germline values: CDR1 MNHNS, CDR2 SASEGT. The CDR3 DNA reads TGTGCCAGCAGTGTAGAATTGAATCAGCCCCAGCATTTT. Amino acids: CASSVELNQPQHF.

Only a few counts were recorded for this clone. V is TRBV6-1 and J is TRBJ2-1; 10 nucleotides line up with TRBD2. V lost 3 bases, J lost 7 bases, and 9 bases stayed unmatched. Germline V gene data show CDR1 as MNHNS and CDR2 as SASEGT. CDR3 length: 16 residues. The CDR3 loop is CASSESLAGDKNEQFF. CDR3 coding DNA: TGTGCCAGCAGTGAGTCCCTAGCGGGGGATAAGAATGAGCAGTTCTTC.

The gene calls are TRBV6-1 and TRBJ2-7, with 8 bases identical to TRBD1. V lost 1 base and J lost 4; bases outside the gene matches: 6. Germline V gives CDR1 MNHNS, CDR2 SASEGT. There are 15 residues in the CDR3. The CDR3 sequence is CASSEVQGASYEQYF. The CDR3 DNA follows: TGTGCCAGCAGTGAAGTGCAGGGGGCATCTTACGAGCAGTACTTC.

J is TRBJ1-1 and V is TRBV9; D call uncertain. Germline V gives CDR1 SGDLS, CDR2 YYNGEE. The V end was cut by 0 bases, the J end by 3 bases, with 9 bases between. CDR3 length: 14 residues. The CDR3 sequence is CASSVDRADTEAFF. The CDR3 region has the DNA TGTGCCAGCAGCGTAGATAGGGCTGACACTGAAGCTTTCTTT.